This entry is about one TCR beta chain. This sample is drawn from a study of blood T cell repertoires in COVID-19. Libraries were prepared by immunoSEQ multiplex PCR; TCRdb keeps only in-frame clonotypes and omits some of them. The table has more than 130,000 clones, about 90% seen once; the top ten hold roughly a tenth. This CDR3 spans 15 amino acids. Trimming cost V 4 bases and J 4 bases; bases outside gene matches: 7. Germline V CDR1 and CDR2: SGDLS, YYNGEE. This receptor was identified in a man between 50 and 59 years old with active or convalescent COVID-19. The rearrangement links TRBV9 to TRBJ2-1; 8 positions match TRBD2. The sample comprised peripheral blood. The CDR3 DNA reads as TGTGCCAGCAGCCCAGCGGGAGTCAAGTACAATGAGCAGTTCTTC. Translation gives CASSPAGVKYNEQFF.